Described below is a single TCR beta chain sequence and its context. Its antigen is undetermined. Generated by immunoSEQ multiplex PCR, the TCRdb table keeps only in-frame clones and is missing some. The data show about 88,000 clones, with more than 65% seen just once and about 5.2% held by the top ten. Trimming pared 2 bases from V and 2 bases from J, leaving 6 bases between. From germline, CDR1 is KGHSH and CDR2 LQKENI. The CDR3 spans 13 residues. Time point described: baseline, week 1 (first vaccination visit). Treatment described: pre-vaccination baseline after standard-of-care therapy. This entry comes from a study of a mutant IDH1 vaccine in newly diagnosed glioma. Study details: The therapy given earlier, which was standard therapy, consisted of radiotherapy, temozolomide, or both, and most of the patients received both. General study findings and limits: Top-clonotype changes in peripheral T cells seemed unrelated to pseudoprogression.

Sequenced material: PBMCs, taken from a glioma patient treated with radiotherapy, temozolomide or both. This clonotype originated in a man aged 35-49 years with glioma. Some clones in this sample may be carry-over from other donors' samples. This chain joins TRBV18 and TRBJ1-2; D remains ambiguous. The CDR3 region has the DNA TGTGCCAGCTCACCAGCCGTGAACTATGGCTACACCTTC. Its translation: CASSPAVNYGYTF.